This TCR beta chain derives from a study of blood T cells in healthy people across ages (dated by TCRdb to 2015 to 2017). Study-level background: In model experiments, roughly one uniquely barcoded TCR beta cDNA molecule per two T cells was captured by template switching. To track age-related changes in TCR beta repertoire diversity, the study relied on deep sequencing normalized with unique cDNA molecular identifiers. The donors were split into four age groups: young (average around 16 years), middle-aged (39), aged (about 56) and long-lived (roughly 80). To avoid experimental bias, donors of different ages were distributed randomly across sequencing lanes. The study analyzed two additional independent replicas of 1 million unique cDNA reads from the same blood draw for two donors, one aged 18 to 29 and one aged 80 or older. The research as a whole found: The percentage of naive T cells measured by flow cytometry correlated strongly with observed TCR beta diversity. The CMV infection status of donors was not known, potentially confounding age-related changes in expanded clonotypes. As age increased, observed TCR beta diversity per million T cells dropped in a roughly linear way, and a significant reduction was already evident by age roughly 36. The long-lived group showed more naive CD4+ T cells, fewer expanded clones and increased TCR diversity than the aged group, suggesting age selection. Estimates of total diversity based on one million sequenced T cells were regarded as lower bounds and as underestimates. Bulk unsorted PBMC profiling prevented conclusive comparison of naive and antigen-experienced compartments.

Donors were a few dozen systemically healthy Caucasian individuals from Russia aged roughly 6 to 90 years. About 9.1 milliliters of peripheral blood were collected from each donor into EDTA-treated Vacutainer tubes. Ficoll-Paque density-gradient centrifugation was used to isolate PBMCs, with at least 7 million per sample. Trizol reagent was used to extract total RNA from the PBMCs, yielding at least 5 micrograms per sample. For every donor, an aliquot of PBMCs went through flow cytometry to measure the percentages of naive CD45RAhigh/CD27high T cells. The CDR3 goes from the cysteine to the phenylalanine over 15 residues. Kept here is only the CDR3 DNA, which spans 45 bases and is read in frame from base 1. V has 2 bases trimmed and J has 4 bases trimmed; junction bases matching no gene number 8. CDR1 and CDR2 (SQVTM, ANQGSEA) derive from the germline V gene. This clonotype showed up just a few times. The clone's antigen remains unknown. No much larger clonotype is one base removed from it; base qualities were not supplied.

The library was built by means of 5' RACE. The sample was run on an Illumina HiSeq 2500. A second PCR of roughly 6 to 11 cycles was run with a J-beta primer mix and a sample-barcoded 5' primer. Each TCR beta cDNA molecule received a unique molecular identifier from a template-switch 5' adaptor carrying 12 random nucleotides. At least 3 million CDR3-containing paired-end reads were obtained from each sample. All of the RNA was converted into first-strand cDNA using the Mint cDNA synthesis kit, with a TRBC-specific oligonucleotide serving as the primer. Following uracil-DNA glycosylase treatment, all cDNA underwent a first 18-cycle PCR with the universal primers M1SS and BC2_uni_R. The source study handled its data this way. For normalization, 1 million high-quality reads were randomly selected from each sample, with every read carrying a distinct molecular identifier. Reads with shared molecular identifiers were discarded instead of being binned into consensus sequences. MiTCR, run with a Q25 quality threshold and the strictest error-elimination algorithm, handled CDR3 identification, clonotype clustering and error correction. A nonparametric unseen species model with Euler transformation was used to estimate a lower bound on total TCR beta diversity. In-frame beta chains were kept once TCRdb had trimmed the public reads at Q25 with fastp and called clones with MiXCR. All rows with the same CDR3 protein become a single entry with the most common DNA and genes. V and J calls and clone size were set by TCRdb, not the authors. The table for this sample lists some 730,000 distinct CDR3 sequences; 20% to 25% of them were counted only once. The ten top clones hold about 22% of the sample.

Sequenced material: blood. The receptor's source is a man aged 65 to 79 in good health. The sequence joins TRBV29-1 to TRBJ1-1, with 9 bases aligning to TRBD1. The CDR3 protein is CSVEWQQGAGTEAFF. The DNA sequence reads TGCAGCGTTGAATGGCAACAGGGGGCGGGCACTGAAGCTTTCTTT.